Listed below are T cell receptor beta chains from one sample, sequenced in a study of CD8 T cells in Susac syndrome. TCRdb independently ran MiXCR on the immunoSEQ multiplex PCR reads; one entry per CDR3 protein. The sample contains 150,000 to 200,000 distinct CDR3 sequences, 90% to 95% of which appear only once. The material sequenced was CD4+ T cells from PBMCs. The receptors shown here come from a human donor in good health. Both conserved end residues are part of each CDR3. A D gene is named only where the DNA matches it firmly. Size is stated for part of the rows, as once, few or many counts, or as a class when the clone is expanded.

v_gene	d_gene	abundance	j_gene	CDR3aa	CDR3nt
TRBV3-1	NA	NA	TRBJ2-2	CASSQELATGELFF	TGTGCCAGCAGCCAAGAACTAGCCACCGGGGAGCTGTTTTTT
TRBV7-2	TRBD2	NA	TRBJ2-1	CASSFGIAGGRNEQFF	TGTGCCAGCAGCTTCGGAATAGCGGGGGGGAGGAATGAGCAGTTCTTC
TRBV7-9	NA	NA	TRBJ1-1	CASSRDGDNTEAFF	TGTGCCAGCAGCCGTGATGGGGATAACACTGAAGCTTTCTTT
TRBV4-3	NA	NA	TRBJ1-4	CASSPRITNEKLFF	TGCGCCAGCAGCCCTAGGATTACTAATGAAAAACTGTTTTTT
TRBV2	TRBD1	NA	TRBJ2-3	CASFGRGQGPDTQYF	TGTGCCAGCTTCGGGCGGGGACAGGGACCAGATACGCAGTATTTT
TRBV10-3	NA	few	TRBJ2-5	CAISDGLRQETQYF	TGTGCCATCAGTGACGGACTGCGACAAGAGACCCAGTACTTC
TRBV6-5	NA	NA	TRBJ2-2	CASSPRIGGELFF	TGTGCCAGCAGTCCCCGAATAGGCGGGGAGCTGTTTTTT
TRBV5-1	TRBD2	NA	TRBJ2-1	CAGGGGSYNEQFF	TGCGCCGGCGGGGGGGGCTCCTACAATGAGCAGTTCTTC
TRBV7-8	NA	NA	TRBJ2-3	CASSLRQGRAGSTDTQYF	TGTGCCAGCAGCTTACGTCAGGGCAGGGCTGGCAGCACAGATACGCAGTATTTT
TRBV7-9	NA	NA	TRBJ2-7	CASLSTLSYEQYF	TGTGCCAGCCTTTCAACACTCTCCTACGAGCAGTACTTC
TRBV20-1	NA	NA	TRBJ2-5	CSAEDSDFQETQYF	TGCAGTGCTGAGGACTCAGACTTCCAAGAGACCCAGTACTTC
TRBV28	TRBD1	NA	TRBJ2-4	CASSPGDRLLNIQYF	TGTGCCAGCAGTCCAGGGGACAGGTTGTTAAACATTCAGTACTTC
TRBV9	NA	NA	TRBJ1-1	CATSRPNTEAFF	TGTGCCACCTCCCGACCAAACACTGAAGCTTTCTTT
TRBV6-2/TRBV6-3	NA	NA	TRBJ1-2	CASSPPDRSYGYTF	TGTGCCAGCAGTCCCCCGGACCGATCCTATGGCTACACCTTC
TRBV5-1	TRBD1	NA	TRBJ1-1	CASSFPGQGSEAFF	TGCGCCAGCAGCTTTCCGGGACAGGGCTCCGAAGCTTTCTTT
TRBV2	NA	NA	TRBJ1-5	CASSRADQPQHF	TGTGCCAGCAGCCGGGCCGATCAGCCCCAGCATTTT
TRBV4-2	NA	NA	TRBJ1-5	CASSLLGGDQPQHF	TGTGCCAGCAGCCTATTAGGAGGAGATCAGCCCCAGCATTTT
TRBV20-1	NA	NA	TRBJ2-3	CSARDQWGTTDTQYF	TGCAGTGCTAGAGATCAGTGGGGCACCACAGATACGCAGTATTTT
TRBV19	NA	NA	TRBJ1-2	CASSIDGLNYGYTF	TGTGCCAGTAGTATAGACGGACTTAACTATGGCTACACCTTC
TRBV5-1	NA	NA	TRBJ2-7	CASSLWAADEQYF	TGCGCCAGCAGCTTGTGGGCAGCAGACGAGCAGTACTTC
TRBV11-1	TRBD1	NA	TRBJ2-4	CASSLESLGQRGPLKNIQYF	TGTGCCAGCAGCTTAGAGTCCCTGGGACAGAGGGGCCCCCTCAAAAACATTCAGTACTTC
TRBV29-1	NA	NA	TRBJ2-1	CSVGHRLTYNEQFF	TGCAGCGTTGGCCACCGCCTTACCTACAATGAGCAGTTCTTC
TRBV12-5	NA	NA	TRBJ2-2	CASGLGLNTGEPFF	TGTGCTAGTGGTTTGGGCCTGAACACCGGGGAGCCGTTTTTT
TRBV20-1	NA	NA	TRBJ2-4	CSAREGVAKNIQYF	TGCAGTGCTAGAGAGGGCGTAGCCAAAAACATTCAGTACTTC
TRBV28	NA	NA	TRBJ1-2	CASRQLYGYTF	TGTGCCAGCAGGCAGCTCTATGGCTACACCTTC
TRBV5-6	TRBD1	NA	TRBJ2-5	CASSLAGQMETQYF	TGTGCCAGCAGCTTGGCGGGACAGATGGAGACCCAGTACTTC
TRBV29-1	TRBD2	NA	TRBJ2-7	CSVRTSGAPSVEQYF	TGCAGCGTTCGGACTAGCGGGGCTCCTTCAGTCGAGCAGTACTTC
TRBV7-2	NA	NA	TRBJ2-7	CASAEGYSDEQYF	TGTGCCAGCGCGGAGGGGTATTCCGACGAGCAGTACTTC
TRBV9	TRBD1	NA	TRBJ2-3	CASSVRGQGAGDTQYF	TGTGCCAGCAGCGTTCGTGGACAGGGGGCAGGAGATACGCAGTATTTT
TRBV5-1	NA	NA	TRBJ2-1	CASSSALSSYNEQFF	TGCGCCAGCAGCTCGGCTCTGAGCTCCTACAATGAGCAGTTCTTC
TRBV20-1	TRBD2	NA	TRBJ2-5	CSAFGTSGTFGQYF	TGCAGTGCGTTTGGGACTAGCGGAACTTTTGGCCAGTACTTC
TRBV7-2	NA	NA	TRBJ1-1	CASSGGGMNTEAFF	TGTGCCAGCAGCGGCGGGGGCATGAACACTGAAGCTTTCTTT
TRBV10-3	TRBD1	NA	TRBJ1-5	CAISGSGGERPQHF	TGTGCCATCAGTGGTTCAGGGGGCGAACGGCCCCAGCATTTT
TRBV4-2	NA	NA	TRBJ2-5	CASSQEGGGRETQYF	TGTGCCAGCAGCCAAGAGGGAGGGGGAAGAGAGACCCAGTACTTC
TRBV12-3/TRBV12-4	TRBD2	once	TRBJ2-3	CASSYGLAAAADTQYF	TGTGCCAGCAGTTATGGACTAGCGGCGGCCGCAGATACGCAGTATTTT
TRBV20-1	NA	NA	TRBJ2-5	CSASHRPGRGGQTQYF	TGCAGTGCTAGCCACAGGCCTGGCCGAGGGGGACAGACCCAGTACTTC
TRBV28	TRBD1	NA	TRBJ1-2	CASRQGVRGYTF	TGTGCCAGCCGACAGGGGGTACGTGGCTACACCTTC
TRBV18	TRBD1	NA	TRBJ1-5	CASSPGQNNNQPQHF	TGTGCCAGCTCACCGGGACAGAACAACAATCAGCCCCAGCATTTT
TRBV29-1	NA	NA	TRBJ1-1	CSVIGGAEAFF	TGCAGCGTTATCGGTGGCGCTGAAGCTTTCTTT
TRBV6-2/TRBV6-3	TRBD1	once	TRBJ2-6	CASSYVQGLSGANVLTF	TGTGCCAGCAGTTACGTACAGGGGCTCTCTGGGGCCAACGTCCTGACTTTC
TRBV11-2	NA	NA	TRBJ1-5	CASSLEGGRGSNQPQHF	TGTGCCAGCAGCTTAGAGGGCGGGCGGGGGAGCAATCAGCCCCAACATTTT
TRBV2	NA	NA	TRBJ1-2	CASSVTAVHYTF	TGTGCCAGCAGTGTCACAGCCGTTCACTACACCTTC
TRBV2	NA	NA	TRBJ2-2	CASSVRGWATGNPNTGELFF	TGTGCCAGCAGTGTAAGGGGTTGGGCCACAGGGAATCCGAACACCGGGGAGCTGTTTTTT